This T cell receptor beta chain was sequenced in a study of shared clonotypes between healthy human individuals. This CDR3 is built from 13 residues. CDR1 and CDR2 from the germline V gene are ENHRY and SYGVKD. V lost 10 bases to trimming and J lost 5 bases, with 18 bases between them. Each subset's genomic DNA was shared equally among a number of immunoSEQ plates. Only in-frame clones appear in the TCRdb table, and some are missing; sequencing was by immunoSEQ multiplex PCR. The sample shows about 87,000 clones, about half of them seen only once. V is TRBV10-3 and J is TRBJ2-7; D might be TRBD1 (7 bases). This clonotype was sampled from a woman aged 40-49 years in good health. Some clones in this sample may be carry-over from other donors' samples. The sequencing sample was made of PBMCs. CDR3 region: CASMTGGGDEQYF. The DNA for the CDR3 is TGTGCCAGCATGACCGGAGGGGGCGACGAGCAGTACTTC.